This T cell receptor (beta chain) originates from a study of identifying expanded T cells in peripheral blood. The CDR3 is 14 residues long. Trimming cost V 2 bases and J 4 bases; bases outside gene matches: 3. The germline V gene encodes CDR1 MDHEN and CDR2 SYDVKM. Here immunoSEQ multiplex PCR was the method, and the copy in TCRdb shows in-frame clones only, minus some. The sample includes approximately 100,000 clones, roughly 90% of them seen just once. The clonotype was recovered from a person aged 18 to 75 in good health. The sequenced sample was blood. The chain joins TRBV28 to TRBJ2-7, with 9 bases aligning to TRBD1. This chain's CDR3 is CASSLSGTGYEQYF. The DNA of the CDR3 is TGTGCCAGCAGTTTAAGCGGGACAGGGTACGAGCAGTACTTC.